A single T cell receptor beta chain is shown here with its context. Authors' processing steps: Cell counts per sample came from amplifying reference gene primers. Measured with immunoSEQ multiplex PCR; TCRdb has only the in-frame clones, and not every one. V and J calls and clone size are those listed in that table; D and trimming were worked out from the DNA. The sample has 150,000 to 180,000 clones, roughly four fifths seen once. The trim removed 4 bases at V and 5 bases at J, leaving 14 bases unmatched. The germline V gene encodes CDR1 SGHRS and CDR2 YFSETQ. The CDR3 extends over 16 amino acids. These data originate in a study of blood T cell repertoires in COVID-19.

The chain carries TRBV5-1 and TRBJ2-5; 7 bases are a match to TRBD1. The TCR sequence derives from a man older than 75 with acute or convalescent COVID-19. The sequenced material came from peripheral blood. The CDR3 is CASSILGTVGPETQYF. The CDR3 DNA reads TGCGCCAGCAGCATCCTCGGGACAGTCGGACCGGAGACCCAGTACTTC.